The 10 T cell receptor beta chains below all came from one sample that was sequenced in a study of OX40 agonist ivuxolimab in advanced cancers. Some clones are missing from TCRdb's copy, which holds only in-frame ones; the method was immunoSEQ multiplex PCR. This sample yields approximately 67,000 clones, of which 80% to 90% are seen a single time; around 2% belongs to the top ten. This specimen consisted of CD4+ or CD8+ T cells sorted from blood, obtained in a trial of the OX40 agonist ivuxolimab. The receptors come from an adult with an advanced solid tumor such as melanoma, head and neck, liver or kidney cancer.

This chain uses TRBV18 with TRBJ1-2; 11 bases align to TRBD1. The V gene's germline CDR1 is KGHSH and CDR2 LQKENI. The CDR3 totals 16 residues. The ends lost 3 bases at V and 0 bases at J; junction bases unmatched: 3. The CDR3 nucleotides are TGTGCCAGCTCACCGGGACAGGGGGGCGCTAACTATGGCTACACCTTC. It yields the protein CASSPGQGGANYGYTF.

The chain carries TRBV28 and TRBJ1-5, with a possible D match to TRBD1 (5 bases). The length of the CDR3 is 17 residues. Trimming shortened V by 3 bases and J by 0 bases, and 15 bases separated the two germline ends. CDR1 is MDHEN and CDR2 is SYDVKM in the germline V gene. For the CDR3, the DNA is TGTGCCAGCAGTTTTTTAGGGGCATCTAATAGCAATCAGCCCCAGCATTTT. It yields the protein CASSFLGASNSNQPQHF.

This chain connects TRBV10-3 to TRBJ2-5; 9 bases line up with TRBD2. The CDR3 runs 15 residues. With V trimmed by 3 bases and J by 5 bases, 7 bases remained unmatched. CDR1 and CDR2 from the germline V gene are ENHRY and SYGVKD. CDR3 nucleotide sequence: TGTGCCATCAGTGACCAGCGGGGGGCGGGTGAGACCCAGTACTTC. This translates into CAISDQRGAGETQYF.

The CDR3, as DNA: TGTGCCAGCTCACTGATTTCGGATACGCAGTATTTT. It codes for CASSLISDTQYF. This chain connects TRBV18 to TRBJ2-3; D gene unclear. The ends were cut back, 4 bases at V and 6 bases at J, with 8 bases in the middle. The CDR3 has 12 amino acids. CDR1 is KGHSH, CDR2 LQKENI, per germline. The full variable domain, in which reference TRBV18 and TRBJ2-3 provide the parts outside the CDR3, is NAGVMQNPRHLVRRRGQEARLRCSPMKGHSHVYWYRQLPEEGLKFMVYLQKENIIDESGMPKERFSAEFPKEGPSILRIQQVVRGDSAAYFCASSLISDTQYFGPGTRLTVL.

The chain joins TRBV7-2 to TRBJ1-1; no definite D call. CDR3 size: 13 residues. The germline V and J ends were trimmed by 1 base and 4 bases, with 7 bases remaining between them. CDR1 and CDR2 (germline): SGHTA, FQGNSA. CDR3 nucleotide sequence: TGTGCCAGCAGCTTAGAAAGGGCCACTGAAGCTTTCTTT. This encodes CASSLERATEAFF. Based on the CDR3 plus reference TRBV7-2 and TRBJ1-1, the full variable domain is GAGVSQSPSNKVTEKGKDVELRCDPISGHTALYWYRQSLGQGLEFLIYFQGNSAPDKSGLPSDRFSAERTGGSVSTLTIQRTQQEDSAVYLCASSLERATEAFFGQGTRLTVV.

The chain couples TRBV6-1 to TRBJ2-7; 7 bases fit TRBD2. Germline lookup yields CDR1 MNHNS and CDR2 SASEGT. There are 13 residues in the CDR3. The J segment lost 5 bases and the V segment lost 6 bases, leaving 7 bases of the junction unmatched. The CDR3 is CASRAMGGHEQYF. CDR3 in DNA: TGTGCCAGCAGGGCTATGGGAGGGCACGAGCAGTACTTC.

The CDR3 loop is CASSPGTPGSKQYF. CDR3 coding DNA: TGTGCCAGCAGCCCCGGGACTCCCGGGTCGAAGCAGTACTTC. The V call is TRBV7-2, the J call TRBJ2-7; D is possibly TRBD2 (6 bases). Germline values: CDR1 SGHTA, CDR2 FQGNSA. V lost 5 bases and J lost 8, with 19 bases in between. This CDR3 is 14 amino acids long.

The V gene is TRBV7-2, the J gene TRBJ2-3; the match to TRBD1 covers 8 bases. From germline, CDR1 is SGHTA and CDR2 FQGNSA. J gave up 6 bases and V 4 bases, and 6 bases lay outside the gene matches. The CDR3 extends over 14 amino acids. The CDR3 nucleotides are TGTGCCAGCAGCTATTCAGGGGGCCCGGATACGCAGTATTTT. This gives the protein CASSYSGGPDTQYF.

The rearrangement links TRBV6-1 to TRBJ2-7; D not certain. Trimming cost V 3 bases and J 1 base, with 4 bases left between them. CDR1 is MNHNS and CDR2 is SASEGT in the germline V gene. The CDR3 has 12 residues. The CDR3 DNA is TGTGCCAGCAGTGATTCTTCCTACGAGCAGTACTTC. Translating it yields CASSDSSYEQYF.

This chain's CDR3 is CASSRDREMSPQHF. DNA of the CDR3: TGTGCCAGCAGCCGGGACAGGGAAATGTCGCCCCAGCATTTT. This sequence joins TRBV7-8 and TRBJ1-5, with 9 nucleotides matching TRBD1. This CDR3 comprises 14 residues. Germline CDR1 SGHVS, CDR2 FQNEAQ. Trimming cost V 5 bases and J 9 bases; bases outside gene matches: 8.